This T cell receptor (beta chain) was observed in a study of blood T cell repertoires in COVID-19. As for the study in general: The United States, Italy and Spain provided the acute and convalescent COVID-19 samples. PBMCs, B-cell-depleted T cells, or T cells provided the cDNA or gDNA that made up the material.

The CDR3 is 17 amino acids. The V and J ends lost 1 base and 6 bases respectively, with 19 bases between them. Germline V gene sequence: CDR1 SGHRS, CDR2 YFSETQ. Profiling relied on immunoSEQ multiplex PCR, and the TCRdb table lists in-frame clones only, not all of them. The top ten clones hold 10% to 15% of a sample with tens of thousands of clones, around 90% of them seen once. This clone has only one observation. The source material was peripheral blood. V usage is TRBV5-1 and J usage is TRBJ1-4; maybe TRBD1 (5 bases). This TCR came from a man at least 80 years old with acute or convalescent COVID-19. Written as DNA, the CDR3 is TGCGCCAGCAGCTTGTCCTTCCAGGTGGACATGGATGAAAAACTGTTTTTT. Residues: CASSLSFQVDMDEKLFF. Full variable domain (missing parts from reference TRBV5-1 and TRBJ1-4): KAGVTQTPRYLIKTRGQQVTLSCSPISGHRSVSWYQQTPGQGLQFLFEYFSETQRNKGNFPGRFSGRQFSNSRSEMNVSTLELGDSALYLCASSLSFQVDMDEKLFFGSGTQLSVL.